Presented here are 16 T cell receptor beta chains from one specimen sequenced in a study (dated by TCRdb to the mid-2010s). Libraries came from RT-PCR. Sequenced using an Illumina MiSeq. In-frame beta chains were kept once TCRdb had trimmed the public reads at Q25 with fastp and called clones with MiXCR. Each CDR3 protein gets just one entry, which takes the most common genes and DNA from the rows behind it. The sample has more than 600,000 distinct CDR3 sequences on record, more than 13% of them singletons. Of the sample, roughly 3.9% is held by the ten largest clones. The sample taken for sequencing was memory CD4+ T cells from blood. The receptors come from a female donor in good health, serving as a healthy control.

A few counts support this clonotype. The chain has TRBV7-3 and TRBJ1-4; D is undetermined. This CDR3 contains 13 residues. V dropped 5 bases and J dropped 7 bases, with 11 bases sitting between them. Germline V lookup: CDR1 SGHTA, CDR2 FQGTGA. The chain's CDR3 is CASSPLHGEKLFF. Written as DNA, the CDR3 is TGTGCCAGCAGCCCCCTGCATGGTGAAAAACTGTTTTTT.

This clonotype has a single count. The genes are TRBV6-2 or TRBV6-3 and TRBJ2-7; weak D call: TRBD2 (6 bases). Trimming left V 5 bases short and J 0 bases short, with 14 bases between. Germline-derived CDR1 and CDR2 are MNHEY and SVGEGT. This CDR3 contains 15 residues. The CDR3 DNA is TGTGCCAGCAGTCCCCCCGGGACTTTCTCCTACGAGCAGTACTTC. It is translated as CASSPPGTFSYEQYF.

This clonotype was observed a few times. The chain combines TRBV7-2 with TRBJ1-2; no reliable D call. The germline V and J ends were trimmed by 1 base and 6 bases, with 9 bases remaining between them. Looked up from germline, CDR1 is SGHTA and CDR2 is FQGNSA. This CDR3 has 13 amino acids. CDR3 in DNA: TGTGCCAGCAGCTTAGACATTACGAATGGCTACACCTTC. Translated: CASSLDITNGYTF.

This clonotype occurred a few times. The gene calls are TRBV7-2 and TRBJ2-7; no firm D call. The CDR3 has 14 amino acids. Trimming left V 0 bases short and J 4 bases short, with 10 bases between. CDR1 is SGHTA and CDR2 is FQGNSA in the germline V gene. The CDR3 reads CASSLARTSYEQYF. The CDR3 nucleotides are TGTGCCAGCAGCTTAGCGAGGACGTCTTACGAGCAGTACTTC.

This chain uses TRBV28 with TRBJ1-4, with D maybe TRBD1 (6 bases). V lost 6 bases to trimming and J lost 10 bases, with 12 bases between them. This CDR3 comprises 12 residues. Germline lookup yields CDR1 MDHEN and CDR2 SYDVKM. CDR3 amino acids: CASRGRGGKLFF. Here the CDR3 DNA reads TGTGCCAGCAGGGGAAGGGGGGGAAAACTGTTTTTT.

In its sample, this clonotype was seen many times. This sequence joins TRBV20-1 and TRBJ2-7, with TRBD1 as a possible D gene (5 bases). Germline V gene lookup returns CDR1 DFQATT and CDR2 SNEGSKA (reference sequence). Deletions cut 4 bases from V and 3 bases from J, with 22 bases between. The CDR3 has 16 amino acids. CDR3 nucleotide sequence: TGCAGTGCTAATTCATACAGGACGGATCTCGTCTACGAGCAGTACTTC. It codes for CSANSYRTDLVYEQYF.

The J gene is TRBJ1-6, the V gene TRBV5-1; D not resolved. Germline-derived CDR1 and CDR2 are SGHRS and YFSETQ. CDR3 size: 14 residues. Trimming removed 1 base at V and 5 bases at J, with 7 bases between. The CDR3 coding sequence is TGCGCCAGCAGCTTGCAGGCAAATAATTCACCCCTCCACTTT. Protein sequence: CASSLQANNSPLHF.

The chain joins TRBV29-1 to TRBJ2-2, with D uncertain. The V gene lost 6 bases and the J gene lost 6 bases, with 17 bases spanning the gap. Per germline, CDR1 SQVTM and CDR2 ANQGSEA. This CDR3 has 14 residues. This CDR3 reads CSVGIHSRAGELFF. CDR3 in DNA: TGCAGCGTGGGGATTCACAGTAGGGCCGGGGAGCTGTTTTTT.

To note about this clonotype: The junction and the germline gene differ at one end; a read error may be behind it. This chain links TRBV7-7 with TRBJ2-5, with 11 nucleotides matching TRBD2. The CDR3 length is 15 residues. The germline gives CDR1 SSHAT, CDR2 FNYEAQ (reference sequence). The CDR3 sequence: CASSLLAGAVETQYF. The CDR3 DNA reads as TGTGCTAGCAGCTTACTAGCGGGGGCGGTAGAGACCCAGTACTTC.

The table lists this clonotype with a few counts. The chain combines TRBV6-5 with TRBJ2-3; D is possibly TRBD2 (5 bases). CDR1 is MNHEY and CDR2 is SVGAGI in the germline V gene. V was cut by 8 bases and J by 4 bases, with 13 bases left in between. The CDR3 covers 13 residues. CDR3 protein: CASRINSADTQYF. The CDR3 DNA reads TGTGCCAGCCGAATCAATAGCGCAGATACGCAGTATTTT.

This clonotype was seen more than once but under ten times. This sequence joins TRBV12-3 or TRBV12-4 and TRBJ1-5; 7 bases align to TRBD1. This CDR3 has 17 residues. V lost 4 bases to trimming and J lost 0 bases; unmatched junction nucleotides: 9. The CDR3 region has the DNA TGTGCCAGCAGTTCGAATGGACAGGCGAATAGCAATCAGCCCCAGCATTTT. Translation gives CASSSNGQANSNQPQHF.

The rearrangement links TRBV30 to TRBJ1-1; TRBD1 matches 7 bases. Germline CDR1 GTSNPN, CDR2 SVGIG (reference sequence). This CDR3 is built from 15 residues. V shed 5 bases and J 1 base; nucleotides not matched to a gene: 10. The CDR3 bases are TGTGCCTGGCAACAGGGGAGGGAAAAGAACACTGAAGCTTTCTTT. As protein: CAWQQGREKNTEAFF.

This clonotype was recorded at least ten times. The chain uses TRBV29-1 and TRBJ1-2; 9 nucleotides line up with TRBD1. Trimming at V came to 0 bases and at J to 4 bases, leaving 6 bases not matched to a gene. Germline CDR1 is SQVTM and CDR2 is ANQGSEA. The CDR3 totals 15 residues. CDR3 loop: CSVEDRGQGVYGYTF. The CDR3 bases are TGCAGCGTTGAAGATCGGGGACAGGGCGTCTATGGCTACACCTTC. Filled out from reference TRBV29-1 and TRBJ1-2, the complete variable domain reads SAVISQKPSRDICQRGTSLTIQCQVDSQVTMMFWYRQQPGQSLTLIATANQGSEATYESGFVIDKFPISRPNLTFSTLTVSNMSPEDSSIYLCSVEDRGQGVYGYTFGSGTRLTVV.

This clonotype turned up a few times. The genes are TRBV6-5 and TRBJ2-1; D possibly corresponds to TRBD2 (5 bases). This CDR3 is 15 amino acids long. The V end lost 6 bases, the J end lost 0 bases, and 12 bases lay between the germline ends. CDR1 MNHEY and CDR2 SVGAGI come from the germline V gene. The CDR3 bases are TGTGCCAGCAGAAATCCTGGGAGCTCCTACAATGAGCAGTTCTTC. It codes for CASRNPGSSYNEQFF.

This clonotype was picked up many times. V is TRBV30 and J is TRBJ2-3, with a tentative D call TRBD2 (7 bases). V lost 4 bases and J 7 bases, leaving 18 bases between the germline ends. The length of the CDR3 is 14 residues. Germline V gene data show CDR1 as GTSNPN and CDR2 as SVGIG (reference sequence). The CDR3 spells CAWTEGGGRNTQYF. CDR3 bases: TGTGCCTGGACGGAAGGGGGGGGCCGGAATACGCAGTATTTT.

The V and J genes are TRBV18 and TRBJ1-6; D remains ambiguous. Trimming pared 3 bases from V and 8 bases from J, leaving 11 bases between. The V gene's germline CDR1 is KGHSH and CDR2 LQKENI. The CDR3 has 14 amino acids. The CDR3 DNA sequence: TGTGCCAGCTCACCGGGAGGGAAGGATTCACCCCTCCACTTT. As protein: CASSPGGKDSPLHF.